The sequence of this T cell receptor beta chain was determined in a study of siplizumab effects on memory and regulatory T cells. The junction had 4 bases not matched to a gene; V was cut back by 0 bases and J by 0 bases. There are 17 residues in the CDR3. Per the germline V gene, CDR1 is SEHNR and CDR2 is FQNEAQ (reference sequence). The cells of the mixed lymphocyte reaction underwent a roughly 6-day coculture at 37°C. Clones were sequenced by immunoSEQ multiplex PCR, and TCRdb holds only the in-frame ones, with some missing. The sample contains nearly 20,000 clones, about 45% of which appear only once. This clone was seen a few times. Its specificity is not known.

The sequence came from a human donor in good health; the cells came from an allogeneic mixed lymphocyte reaction. Some clones in this sample may be carry-over from other donors' samples. What was sequenced was CFSE-low (dividing) CD4+ T cells sorted from an allogeneic mixed lymphocyte reaction. The rearrangement links TRBV7-9 to TRBJ2-1, with TRBD2 matching 8 bases. In DNA, the CDR3 is TGTGCCAGCAGCTTAGCGGTCGGGGGGGGCTCCTACAATGAGCAGTTCTTC. Its translation is CASSLAVGGGSYNEQFF.